A single sample gave rise to the 21 T cell receptor beta chains below, sequenced in a study of beta chain features in type 1 diabetes. Reverse transcribing all isolated RNA meant expressed TCRB transcripts were sequenced. Using immunoSEQ multiplex PCR, the repertoire was profiled, and TCRdb retains in-frame clones only, with some absent. Found here are approximately 380,000 clones, about 16% of them singletons; the top ten hold 0.019%. Sequencing was carried out using naive CD4+ T cells from blood. The receptor source for this set is a woman aged 18-30 years in good health.

The table lists this clone with a few counts. The chain links TRBV9 to TRBJ2-3; 11 bases are shared with TRBD2. Per the germline V gene, CDR1 is SGDLS and CDR2 is YYNGEE. V shed 3 bases and J 5 bases; nucleotides not matched to a gene: 8. The CDR3 has 16 residues. The CDR3 nucleotides read TGTGCCAGCAGCGGACCGGGACTAGCGGTGCAAGATACGCAGTATTTT. Amino acids: CASSGPGLAVQDTQYF.

The J gene is TRBJ2-5, the V gene TRBV4-1, with 9 nucleotides matching TRBD1. The germline V gene has CDR1 MGHRA and CDR2 YSYEKL. The CDR3 covers 14 residues. Unmatched junction bases numbered 6, after V lost 5 bases and J lost 5 bases. CDR3 residues: CASSGRTGVETQYF. The DNA for the CDR3 is TGCGCCAGCAGCGGCCGGACAGGGGTTGAGACCCAGTACTTC.

The chain combines TRBV28 with TRBJ1-1; 9 bases agree with TRBD1. Germline values: CDR1 MDHEN, CDR2 SYDVKM. The trim removed 8 bases at V and 4 bases at J, leaving 8 bases unmatched. This CDR3 region has 14 residues. DNA of the CDR3: TGTGCCAGCGTTGGACAGGGGAGAGGCACTGAAGCTTTCTTT. It yields the protein CASVGQGRGTEAFF.

This clone was seen a few times. The V call is TRBV4-1, the J call TRBJ2-2, with 11 bases that match TRBD2. Trimming cost V 1 base and J 7 bases; bases outside gene matches: 8. CDR3 size: 17 residues. The germline CDR1 and CDR2 sequences are MGHRA and YSYEKL. CDR3 region: CASSQGSTSGSVGELFF. For the CDR3, the DNA is TGCGCCAGCAGCCAAGGGAGTACTAGCGGGAGTGTCGGGGAGCTGTTTTTT.

This clone has a handful of counts. The same CDR3 also results from other DNA sequences found in this sample. This rearrangement joins TRBV4-1 to TRBJ1-5; D is uncertain. The V gene's germline CDR1 is MGHRA and CDR2 YSYEKL. The CDR3 has 13 amino acids. Deletions cut 0 bases from V and 4 bases from J, with 4 bases between. The CDR3 region is CASSQDRNQPQHF. In nucleotides, the CDR3 is TGCGCCAGCAGCCAAGACAGAAATCAGCCCCAGCATTTT.

The V gene is TRBV7-9, the J gene TRBJ2-5; tentative D call: TRBD2 (6 bases). The germline gives CDR1 SEHNR, CDR2 FQNEAQ (reference sequence). V was clipped by 5 bases and J by 1 base, with 17 bases between them. The CDR3 sequence is 16 residues long. DNA for the CDR3: TGTGCCAGCAGCCTAAATCCGGGACTCACCCAAGAGACCCAGTACTTC. It translates to CASSLNPGLTQETQYF.

This rearrangement joins TRBV28 to TRBJ2-5, with 11 nucleotides matching TRBD2. CDR1 is MDHEN and CDR2 is SYDVKM in the germline V gene. Trimming cost V 6 bases and J 4 bases; bases outside gene matches: 1. This CDR3 region has 13 residues. The CDR3 coding sequence is TGTGCCAGCAGGGGGACTAGCGGAGAGACCCAGTACTTC. Its translation is CASRGTSGETQYF.

This clone has just a few counts. The genes are TRBV29-1 and TRBJ1-1; no clear D. V lost 5 bases and J lost 11, with 12 bases in between. The CDR3 sequence is 10 residues long. Germline V lookup: CDR1 SQVTM, CDR2 ANQGSEA. The chain's CDR3 is CSVRLGPAFF. The CDR3 region has the DNA TGCAGCGTTCGGCTAGGCCCCGCTTTCTTT.

The sample holds a few counts of this clone. The chain combines TRBV30 with TRBJ2-3; D is uncertain. Germline CDR1 reads GTSNPN; CDR2 reads SVGIG (reference sequence). CDR3 size: 11 residues. V was trimmed by 7 bases and J by 7 bases, leaving 12 bases between them. CDR3 nucleotide sequence: TGTGCCTTTACCTCTCTACATACGCAGTATTTT. Encoded protein: CAFTSLHTQYF.

CDR3 nucleotides: TGTGCCAGCAGTTATGATTGGGACAGGGCAGGCTACACCTTC. This codes for CASSYDWDRAGYTF. The chain links TRBV6-5 to TRBJ1-2; 9 bases align to TRBD1. With 3 bases clipped from V and 8 bases from J, the junction kept 7 bases outside the gene matches. The CDR3 has 14 amino acids. CDR1 MNHEY and CDR2 SVGAGI come from the germline V gene.

The rearrangement joins TRBV4-1 to TRBJ1-1; 9 positions agree with TRBD1. Germline loops: CDR1 MGHRA, CDR2 YSYEKL. After removal of 3 bases from V and 6 bases from J, the junction contained 8 bases not matched to a gene. The CDR3 is made up of 15 amino acids. CDR3 sequence (DNA): TGCGCCAGCAGCCAGTGGGACAGGGAAGCATCTGAAGCTTTCTTT. This encodes CASSQWDREASEAFF.

This clone was seen a handful of times. This sample includes further DNA sequences coding for the same CDR3. The gene calls are TRBV18 and TRBJ1-5; D remains unclear. V was clipped by 5 bases and J by 7 bases, with 12 bases between them. The CDR3 has 13 amino acids. Germline V lookup: CDR1 KGHSH, CDR2 LQKENI. The CDR3 bases are TGTGCCAGCTCAACTTCCGGTAACCAGCCCCAGCATTTT. As protein: CASSTSGNQPQHF.

The chain carries TRBV7-9 and TRBJ2-1; a possible D gene is TRBD1 (6 bases). Germline V gene data show CDR1 as SEHNR and CDR2 as FQNEAQ (reference sequence). This CDR3 has 15 residues. V lost 2 bases to trimming and J lost 10 bases, with 18 bases between them. As DNA, the CDR3 is TGTGCCAGCAGCTTATCAGGGGCGACGGGCGCGGAGCAGTTCTTC. Its translation is CASSLSGATGAEQFF.

This clone has more than one count but fewer than ten. The CDR3 DNA is TGTGCCAGCAGCTTAACGGGGTCTGGAAACACCATATATTTT. Amino acids: CASSLTGSGNTIYF. The chain is built from TRBV7-9 and TRBJ1-3, with no clear D. Germline CDR1 is SEHNR and CDR2 is FQNEAQ (reference sequence). V was pared by 2 bases and J by 1 base, with 6 bases between. This CDR3 contains 14 residues.

This sequence joins TRBV18 and TRBJ1-5; possible D gene TRBD1, 5 bases. V was shortened by 2 bases and J by 3 bases, with 8 bases between the two germline ends. Germline loops: CDR1 KGHSH, CDR2 LQKENI. The CDR3 is 14 amino acids. The DNA for the CDR3 is TGTGCCAGCTCACCAAGGGGCACCAATCAGCCCCAGCATTTT. It specifies CASSPRGTNQPQHF.

To note about this clone: Other DNA sequences from this sample encode an identical CDR3 as well. The chain carries TRBV5-1 and TRBJ2-3; 12 bases line up with TRBD2. V shed 4 bases, J shed 0 bases, and the junction held 3 bases outside the gene matches. This CDR3 region has 16 residues. The germline gives CDR1 SGHRS, CDR2 YFSETQ. The CDR3: CASSTGTSGSTDTQYF. The CDR3 DNA is TGCGCCAGCAGCACAGGGACTAGCGGGAGCACAGATACGCAGTATTTT.

The chain employs TRBV5-1 and TRBJ2-2; TRBD1 matches 10 bases. This CDR3 is built from 16 residues. Germline loops: CDR1 SGHRS, CDR2 YFSETQ. Trimming at V came to 4 bases and at J to 6 bases, leaving 9 bases not matched to a gene. The CDR3, as DNA: TGCGCCAGCAGCCGGGGACAGGGGATTGAGGCCGGGGAGCTGTTTTTT. Translation: CASSRGQGIEAGELFF.

The chain uses TRBV18 and TRBJ2-7; D remains unclear. There are 16 residues in the CDR3. The germline V and J ends were trimmed by 1 base and 1 base, with 14 bases remaining between them. CDR1 and CDR2 (germline): KGHSH, LQKENI. In nucleotides, the CDR3 is TGTGCCAGCTCACCACGGGCCGGAACTGGGTCCTACGAGCAGTACTTC. Its translation is CASSPRAGTGSYEQYF.

This chain links TRBV6-1 with TRBJ2-5; D might be TRBD1 (5 bases). The CDR3 loop spans 15 amino acids. Germline V gene data show CDR1 as MNHNS and CDR2 as SASEGT. V lost 6 bases and J 1 base, leaving 15 bases between the germline ends. The CDR3 reads CASRRIMGPQETQYF. In DNA form, the CDR3 reads TGTGCCAGCAGAAGAATAATGGGGCCCCAAGAGACCCAGTACTTC.

The V call is TRBV9, the J call TRBJ2-3, with D uncertain. V was pared by 0 bases and J by 6 bases, with 5 bases between. This CDR3 has 12 amino acids. The germline gives CDR1 SGDLS, CDR2 YYNGEE. The DNA of the CDR3 is TGTGCCAGCAGCGTAGATCGGGATACGCAGTATTTT. Amino acid sequence: CASSVDRDTQYF.

A few counts support this clone. The chain combines TRBV25-1 with TRBJ2-7, with D unresolved. Germline loops: CDR1 MGHDK, CDR2 SYGVNS. The CDR3 is 13 amino acids. Trimming removed 8 bases at V and 0 bases at J, with 11 bases between. CDR3 region: CASLETYSYEQYF. CDR3 DNA sequence: TGTGCCAGCTTAGAGACATACTCCTACGAGCAGTACTTC.